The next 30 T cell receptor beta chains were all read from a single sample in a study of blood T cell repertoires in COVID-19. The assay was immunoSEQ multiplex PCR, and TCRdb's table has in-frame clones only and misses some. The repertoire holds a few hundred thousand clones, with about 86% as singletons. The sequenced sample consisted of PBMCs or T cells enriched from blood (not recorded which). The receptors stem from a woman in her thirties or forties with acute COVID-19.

As DNA, the CDR3 is TGTGCCAGCAGCCTATTCCGGGACAGGGCGGTAGCTTTCTTT. It yields the protein CASSLFRDRAVAFF. The V call is TRBV5-4, the J call TRBJ1-1, with TRBD1 matching over 9 bases. Germline V gene lookup returns CDR1 SGHNT and CDR2 YYREEE (reference sequence). CDR3 length: 14 amino acids. Trimming cost V 4 bases and J 10 bases; bases outside gene matches: 11.

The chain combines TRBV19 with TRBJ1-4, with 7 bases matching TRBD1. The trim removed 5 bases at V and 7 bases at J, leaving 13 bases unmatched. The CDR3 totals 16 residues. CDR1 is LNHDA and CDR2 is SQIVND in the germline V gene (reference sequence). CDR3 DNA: TGTGCCAGTAGTCGGCAGGGGGTACTTGGAAGTGAAAAACTGTTTTTT. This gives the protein CASSRQGVLGSEKLFF.

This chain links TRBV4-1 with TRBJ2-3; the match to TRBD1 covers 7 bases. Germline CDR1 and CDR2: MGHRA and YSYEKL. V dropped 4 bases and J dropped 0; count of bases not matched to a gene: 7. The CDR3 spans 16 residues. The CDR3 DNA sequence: TGCGCCAGCAGCCTCACAGGGGATACTAGCACAGATACGCAGTATTTT. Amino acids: CASSLTGDTSTDTQYF.

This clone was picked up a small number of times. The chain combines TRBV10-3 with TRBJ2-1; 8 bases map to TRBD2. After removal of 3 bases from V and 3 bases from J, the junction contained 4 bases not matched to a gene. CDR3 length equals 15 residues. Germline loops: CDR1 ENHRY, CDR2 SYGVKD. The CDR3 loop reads CAISDSGTSYNEQFF. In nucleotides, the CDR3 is TGTGCCATCAGTGATTCGGGGACTAGCTACAATGAGCAGTTCTTC.

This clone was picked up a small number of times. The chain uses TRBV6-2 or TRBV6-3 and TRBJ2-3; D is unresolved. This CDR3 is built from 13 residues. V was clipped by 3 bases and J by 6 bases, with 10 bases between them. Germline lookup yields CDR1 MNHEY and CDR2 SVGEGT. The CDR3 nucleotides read TGTGCCAGCAGTTATGGCTTTTTGGATACGCAGTATTTT. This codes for CASSYGFLDTQYF.

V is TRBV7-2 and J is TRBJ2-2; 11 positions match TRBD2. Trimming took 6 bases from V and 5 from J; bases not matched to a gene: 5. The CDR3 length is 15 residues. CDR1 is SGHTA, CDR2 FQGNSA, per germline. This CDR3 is CASSLLAGVTGELFF. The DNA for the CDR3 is TGTGCCAGCAGTTTACTAGCGGGAGTTACCGGGGAGCTGTTTTTT.

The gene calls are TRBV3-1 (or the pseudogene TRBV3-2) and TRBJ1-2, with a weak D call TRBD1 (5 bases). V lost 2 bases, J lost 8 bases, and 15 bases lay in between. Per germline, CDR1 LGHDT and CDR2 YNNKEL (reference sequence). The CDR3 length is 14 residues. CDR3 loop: CASSQNPGVGGYTF. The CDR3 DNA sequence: TGTGCCAGCAGCCAAAACCCGGGGGTGGGAGGCTACACCTTC.

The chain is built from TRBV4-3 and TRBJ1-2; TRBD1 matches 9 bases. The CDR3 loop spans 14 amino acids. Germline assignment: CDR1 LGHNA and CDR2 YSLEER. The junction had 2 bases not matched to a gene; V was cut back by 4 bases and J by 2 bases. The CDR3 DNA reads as TGCGCCAGCAGCCCGGGACAGGGAAACTATGGCTACACCTTC. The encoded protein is CASSPGQGNYGYTF.

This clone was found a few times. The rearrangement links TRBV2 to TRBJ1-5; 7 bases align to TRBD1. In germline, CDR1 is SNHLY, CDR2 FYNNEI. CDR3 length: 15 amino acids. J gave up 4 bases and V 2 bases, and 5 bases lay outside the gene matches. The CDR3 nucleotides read TGTGCCAGCAGTGAAAGGGACAGAGGGAATCAGCCCCAGCATTTT. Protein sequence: CASSERDRGNQPQHF.

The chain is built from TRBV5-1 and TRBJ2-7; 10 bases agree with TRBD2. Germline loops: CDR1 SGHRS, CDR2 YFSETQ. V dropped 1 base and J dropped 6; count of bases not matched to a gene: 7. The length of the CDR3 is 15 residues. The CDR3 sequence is CASSLSLAGVSEQYF. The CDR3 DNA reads TGCGCCAGCAGCTTGAGTCTAGCGGGAGTAAGCGAGCAGTACTTC.

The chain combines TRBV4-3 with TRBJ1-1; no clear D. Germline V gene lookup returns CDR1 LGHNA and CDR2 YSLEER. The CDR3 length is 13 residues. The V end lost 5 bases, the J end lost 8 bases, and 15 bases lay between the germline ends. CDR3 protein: CASSKKPGEEAFF. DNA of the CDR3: TGCGCCAGCAGCAAGAAACCGGGAGAGGAAGCTTTCTTT.

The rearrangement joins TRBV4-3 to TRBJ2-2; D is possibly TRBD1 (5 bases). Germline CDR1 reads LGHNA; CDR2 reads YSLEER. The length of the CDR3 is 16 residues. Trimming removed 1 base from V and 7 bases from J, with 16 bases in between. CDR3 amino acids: CASSQGLAGSGGELFF. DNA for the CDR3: TGCGCCAGCAGCCAAGGACTTGCAGGGTCGGGCGGGGAGCTGTTTTTT.

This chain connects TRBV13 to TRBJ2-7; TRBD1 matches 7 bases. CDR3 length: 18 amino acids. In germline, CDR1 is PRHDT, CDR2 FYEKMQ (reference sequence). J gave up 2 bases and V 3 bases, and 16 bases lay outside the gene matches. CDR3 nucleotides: TGTGCCAGCAGCTTCCGAGCTCTCACTGACAGGGTTCCCTACGAGCAGTACTTC. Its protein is CASSFRALTDRVPYEQYF.

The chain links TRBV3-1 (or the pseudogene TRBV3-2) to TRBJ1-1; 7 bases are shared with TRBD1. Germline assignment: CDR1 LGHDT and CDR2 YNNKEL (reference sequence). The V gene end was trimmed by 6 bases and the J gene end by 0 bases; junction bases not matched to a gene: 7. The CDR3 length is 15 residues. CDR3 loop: CASSLGQAMNTEAFF. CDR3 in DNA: TGTGCCAGCAGTCTAGGACAGGCTATGAACACTGAAGCTTTCTTT.

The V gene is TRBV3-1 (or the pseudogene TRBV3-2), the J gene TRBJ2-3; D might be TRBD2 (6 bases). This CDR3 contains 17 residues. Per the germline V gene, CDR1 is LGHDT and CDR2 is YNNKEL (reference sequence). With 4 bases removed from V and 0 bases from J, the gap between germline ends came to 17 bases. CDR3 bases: TGTGCCAGCAGCCTCTATCGGAGGGGAGCAAGCACAGATACGCAGTATTTT. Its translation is CASSLYRRGASTDTQYF.

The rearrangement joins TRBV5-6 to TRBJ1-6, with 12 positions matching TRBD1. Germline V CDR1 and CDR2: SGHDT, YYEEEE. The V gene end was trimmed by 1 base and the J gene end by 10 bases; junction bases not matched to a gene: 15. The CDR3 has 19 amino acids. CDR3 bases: TGTGCCAGCAGCTTGTACCTATATCCGGGACAGGGGGCGCAGTCACCCCTCCACTTT. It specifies CASSLYLYPGQGAQSPLHF.

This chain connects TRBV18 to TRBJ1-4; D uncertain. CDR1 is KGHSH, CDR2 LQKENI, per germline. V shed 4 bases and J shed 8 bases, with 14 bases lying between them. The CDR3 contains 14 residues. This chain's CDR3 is CASSRSNTLEKLFF. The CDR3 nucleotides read TGTGCCAGCTCACGGTCAAACACGCTCGAAAAACTGTTTTTT.

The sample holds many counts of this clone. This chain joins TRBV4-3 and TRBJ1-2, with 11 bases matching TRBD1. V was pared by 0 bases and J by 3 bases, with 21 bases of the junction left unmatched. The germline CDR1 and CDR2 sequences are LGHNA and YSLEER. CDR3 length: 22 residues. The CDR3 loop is CASSQDLESPDRGPTNDYGYTF. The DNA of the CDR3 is TGCGCCAGCAGCCAAGATCTGGAGTCGCCGGACAGGGGGCCGACAAACGACTATGGCTACACCTTC.

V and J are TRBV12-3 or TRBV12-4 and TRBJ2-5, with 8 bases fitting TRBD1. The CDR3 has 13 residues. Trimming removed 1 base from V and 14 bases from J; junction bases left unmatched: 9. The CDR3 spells CASSLVRLGQVYF. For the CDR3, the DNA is TGTGCCAGCAGTTTAGTGAGATTGGGACAGGTTTACTTC.

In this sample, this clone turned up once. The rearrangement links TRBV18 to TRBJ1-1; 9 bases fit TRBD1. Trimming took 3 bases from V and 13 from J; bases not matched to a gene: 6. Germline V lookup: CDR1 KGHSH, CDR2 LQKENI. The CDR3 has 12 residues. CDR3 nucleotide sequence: TGTGCCAGCTCACCTCAGGACAGGGGTGGTTTCTTT. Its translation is CASSPQDRGGFF.

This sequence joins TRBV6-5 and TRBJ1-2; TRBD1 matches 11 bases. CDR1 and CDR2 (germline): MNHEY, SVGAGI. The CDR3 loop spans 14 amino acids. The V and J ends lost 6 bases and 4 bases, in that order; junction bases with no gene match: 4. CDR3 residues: CASRRDRGTYGYTF. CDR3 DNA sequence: TGTGCCAGCAGACGGGACAGGGGGACCTATGGCTACACCTTC.

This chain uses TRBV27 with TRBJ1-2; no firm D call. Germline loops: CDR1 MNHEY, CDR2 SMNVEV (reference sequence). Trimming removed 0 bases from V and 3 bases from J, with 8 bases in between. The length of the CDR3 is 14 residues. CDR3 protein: CASSLSYRDYGYTF. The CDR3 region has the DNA TGTGCCAGCAGTTTATCGTATCGTGACTATGGCTACACCTTC.

CDR3 sequence: CASSRGQGRTDTQYF. In nucleotides, the CDR3 is TGTGCCAGCTCCCGCGGACAGGGTAGAACAGATACGCAGTATTTT. The gene calls are TRBV18 and TRBJ2-3; 8 bases line up with TRBD1. Germline V gene data show CDR1 as KGHSH and CDR2 as LQKENI. The ends lost 6 bases at V and 3 bases at J; junction bases unmatched: 8. This CDR3 has 15 residues.

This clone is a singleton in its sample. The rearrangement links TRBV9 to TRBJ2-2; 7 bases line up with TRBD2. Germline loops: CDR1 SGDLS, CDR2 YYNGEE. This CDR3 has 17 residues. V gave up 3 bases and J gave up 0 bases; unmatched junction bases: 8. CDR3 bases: TGTGCCAGCAGCGGTGGGGCGGGAGTGCCGAACACCGGGGAGCTGTTTTTT. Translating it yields CASSGGAGVPNTGELFF.

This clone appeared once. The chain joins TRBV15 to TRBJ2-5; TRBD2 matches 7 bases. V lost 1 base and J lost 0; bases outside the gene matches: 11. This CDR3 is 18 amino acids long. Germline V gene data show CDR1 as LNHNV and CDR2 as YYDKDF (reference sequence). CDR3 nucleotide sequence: TGTGCCACCAGCAGAGCCCCGGGAGGCTCAATTGACCAAGAGACCCAGTACTTC. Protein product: CATSRAPGGSIDQETQYF.

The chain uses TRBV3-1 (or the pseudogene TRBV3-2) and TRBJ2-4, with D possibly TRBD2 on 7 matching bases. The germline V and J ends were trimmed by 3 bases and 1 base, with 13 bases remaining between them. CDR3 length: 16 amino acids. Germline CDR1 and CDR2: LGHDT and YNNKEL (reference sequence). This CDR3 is CASSHGAGAAKNIQYF. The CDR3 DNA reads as TGTGCCAGCAGCCATGGGGCGGGGGCGGCCAAAAACATTCAGTACTTC.

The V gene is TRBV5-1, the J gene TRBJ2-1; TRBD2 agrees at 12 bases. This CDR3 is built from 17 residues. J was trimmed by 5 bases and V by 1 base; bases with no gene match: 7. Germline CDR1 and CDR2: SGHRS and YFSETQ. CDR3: CASSLFLAGGRNNEQFF. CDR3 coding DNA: TGCGCCAGCAGCTTGTTCCTAGCGGGGGGGAGGAACAATGAGCAGTTCTTC.

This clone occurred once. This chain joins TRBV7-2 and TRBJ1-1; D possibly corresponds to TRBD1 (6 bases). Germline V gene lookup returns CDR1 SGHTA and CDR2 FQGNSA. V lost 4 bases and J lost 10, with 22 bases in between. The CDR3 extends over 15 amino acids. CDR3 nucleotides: TGTGCCAGCAGCTCTTCAGGGGTTGTCCACCTAGGAGCTTTCTTT. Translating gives CASSSSGVVHLGAFF.

The CDR3 nucleotides are TGTGCCAGTAGTCCGGCAGGGGGGCTGTACGAGCAGTACTTC. Translating gives CASSPAGGLYEQYF. The J gene is TRBJ2-7, the V gene TRBV19; tentatively, D is TRBD1 (7 bases). CDR3 length: 14 residues. CDR1 and CDR2 (germline): LNHDA, SQIVND (reference sequence). The germline V and J ends were trimmed by 5 bases and 4 bases, with 15 bases remaining between them.

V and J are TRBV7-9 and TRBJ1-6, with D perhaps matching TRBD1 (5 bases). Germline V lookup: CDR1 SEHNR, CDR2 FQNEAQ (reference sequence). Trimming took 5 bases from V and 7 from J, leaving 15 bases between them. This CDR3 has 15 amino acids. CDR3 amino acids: CASSAPGTGNSPLHF. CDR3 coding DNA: TGTGCCAGCAGCGCCCCCGGGACTGGGAATTCACCCCTCCACTTT.